Shown below are 4 T cell receptor beta chains from a single sample sequenced in a study of T cells after yellow fever vaccination. Using its own MiXCR run on the 5' RACE reads, TCRdb lists one record per CDR3 protein. This sample has hundreds of thousands of distinct CDR3 sequences, with roughly a sixth found just once. This material consisted of PBMCs, taken before the yellow fever booster vaccination. These receptors originate from a man aged 18 to 35 who received the YFV17D yellow fever vaccine.

The V gene is TRBV2, the J gene TRBJ1-6, with D unclear. In germline, CDR1 is SNHLY, CDR2 FYNNEI. Trimming cost V 8 bases and J 7 bases, with 12 bases left between them. CDR3 length equals 13 residues. The CDR3 loop reads CASLRRPNSPLHF. CDR3 sequence (DNA): TGTGCCAGCTTGAGGCGACCGAATTCACCCCTCCACTTT. Based on the CDR3 plus reference TRBV2 and TRBJ1-6, the full variable domain is EPEVTQTPSHQVTQMGQEVILRCVPISNHLYFYWYRQILGQKVEFLVSFYNNEISEKSEIFDDQFSVERPDGSNFTLKIRSTKLEDSAMYFCASLRRPNSPLHFGNGTRLTVT.

This clonotype was seen a handful of times. This rearrangement joins TRBV6-2 or TRBV6-3 to TRBJ2-2; 9 nucleotides match TRBD2. With V trimmed by 5 bases and J by 10 bases, 8 bases remained unmatched. CDR3 length: 14 residues. The V gene's germline CDR1 is MNHEY and CDR2 SVGEGT. CDR3 sequence: CASSTTGTSQELFF. Here the CDR3 DNA reads TGTGCCAGCAGTACGACCGGGACTAGCCAGGAGCTGTTTTTT.

This clonotype came up a few times. The chain is built from TRBV20-1 and TRBJ1-4; 7 nucleotides agree with TRBD1. V lost 3 bases and J lost 8; bases outside the gene matches: 9. The CDR3 runs to 14 residues. The germline V gene has CDR1 DFQATT and CDR2 SNEGSKA (reference sequence). The CDR3, as DNA: TGCAGTGCTAGCCCGGCAGGGGGAGGGGAAAAACTGTTTTTT. Amino acids: CSASPAGGGEKLFF.

The chain combines TRBV7-9 with TRBJ2-7, with 9 bases identical to TRBD2. The CDR3 covers 15 residues. Germline CDR1 and CDR2: SEHNR and FQNEAQ (reference sequence). With 7 bases clipped from V and 3 bases from J, the junction kept 10 bases outside the gene matches. CDR3: CASTPGASGDYEQYF. CDR3 in DNA: TGTGCCAGCACCCCAGGGGCTAGCGGGGACTACGAGCAGTACTTC.